A single T cell receptor beta chain is shown here with its context. Its specificity is unknown. Clones were sequenced by immunoSEQ multiplex PCR, and TCRdb holds only the in-frame ones, with some missing. The repertoire holds about 12,000 clones, with about nine tenths as singletons. Germline assignment: CDR1 SEHNR and CDR2 FQNEAQ (reference sequence). There are 15 residues in the CDR3. Trimming pared 7 bases from V and 5 bases from J, leaving 20 bases between. This entry comes from a study of tumor-infiltrating lymphocytes in localized non-small cell lung cancer. Regarding the study as a whole: Immunotypes IM1 and IM2 had similar TCR-derived T-cell fractions. Different pieces of the same tissue were used for each assay.

The source is a human donor with non-small cell lung cancer. Sequenced material: lung tumor tissue. The V call is TRBV7-9, the J call TRBJ1-1; D possibly corresponds to TRBD1 (6 bases). The CDR3 coding sequence is TGTGCCAGCACCAATAACCGGGACATCGGGACTGAAGCTTTCTTT. It translates to CASTNNRDIGTEAFF.